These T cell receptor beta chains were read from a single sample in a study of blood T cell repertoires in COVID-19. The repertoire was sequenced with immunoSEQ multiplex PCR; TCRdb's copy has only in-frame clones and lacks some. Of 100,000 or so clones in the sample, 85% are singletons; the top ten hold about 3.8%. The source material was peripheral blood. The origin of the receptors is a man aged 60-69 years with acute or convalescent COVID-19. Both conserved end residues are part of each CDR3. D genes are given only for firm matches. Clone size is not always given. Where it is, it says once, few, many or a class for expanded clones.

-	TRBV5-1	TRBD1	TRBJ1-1	TGCGCCAGCAGCTCCCGGGACAGGAACACTGAAGCTTTCTTT	CASSSRDRNTEAFF
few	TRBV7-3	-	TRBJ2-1	TGTGCCAGCAGCTTACAGGGAATCGCTTCCTACAATGAGCAGTTCTTC	CASSLQGIASYNEQFF
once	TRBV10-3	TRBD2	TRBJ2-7	TGTGCCATCAGTGTCGGGGGGGAGCAGTACTTC	CAISVGGEQYF
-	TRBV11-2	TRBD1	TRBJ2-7	TGTGCCAGCAGAGGCCCGGGACAGGGTCTTCGCGAGCAGTACTTC	CASRGPGQGLREQYF
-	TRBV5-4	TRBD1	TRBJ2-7	TGTGCCAGCAGCGCGCCACCGGGACAGGGGGCCGACGAGCAGTACTTC	CASSAPPGQGADEQYF
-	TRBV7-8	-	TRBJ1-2	TGTGCCAGCAGCCAAAACAGGGCGGGGGCTAACTATGGCTACACCTTC	CASSQNRAGANYGYTF
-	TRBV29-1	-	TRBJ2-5	TGCAGCGTCGACAACCGGATTACCCAGTACTTC	CSVDNRITQYF
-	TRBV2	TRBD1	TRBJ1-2	TGTGCCAGCAGTGAAGCCCGGACAGGGGGCAACTATGGCTACACCTTC	CASSEARTGGNYGYTF
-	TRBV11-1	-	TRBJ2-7	TGTGCCAGCGGAGGGAGCTCCTACGAGCAGTACTTC	CASGGSSYEQYF
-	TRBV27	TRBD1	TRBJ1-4	TGTGCCAGCACCTTAAGGGGGGTTGGACAGGGGGCAACTAATGAAAAACTGTTTTTT	CASTLRGVGQGATNEKLFF
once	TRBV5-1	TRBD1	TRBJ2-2	TGCGCCAGCAGCTTGCGAGTAGGGGGCCCTCAGTCCGGGGAGCTGTTTTTT	CASSLRVGGPQSGELFF
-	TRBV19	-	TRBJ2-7	TGTGCCAGTAGTTCAGACAGAAACTCCTACGAGCAGTACTTC	CASSSDRNSYEQYF
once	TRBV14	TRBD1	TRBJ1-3	TGTGCCAGCAGCCCGGGACAGGGGAGACGAAACACCATATATTTT	CASSPGQGRRNTIYF
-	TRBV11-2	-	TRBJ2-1	TGTGCCAGCAGTATAGGGCTAGCGTACAATGAGCAGTTCTTC	CASSIGLAYNEQFF
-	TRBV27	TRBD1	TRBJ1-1	TGTGCCAGCAGGACAGGGGGGAAGAGCACTGAAGCTTTCTTT	CASRTGGKSTEAFF
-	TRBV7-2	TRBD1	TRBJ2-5	TGTGCCAGCAGCTCCCCAGCAGGGGGCTTGGAGACCCAGTACTTC	CASSSPAGGLETQYF
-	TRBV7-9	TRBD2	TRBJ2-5	TGTGCCAGCAGCTTTCCTGGGACTAGCGGGGGGGAGACCCAGTACTTC	CASSFPGTSGGETQYF
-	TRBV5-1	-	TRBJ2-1	TGCGCCAGCAGCTTGGGGGGCCAGATCCCTACGTACAATGAGCAGTTCTTC	CASSLGGQIPTYNEQFF
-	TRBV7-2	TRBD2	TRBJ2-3	TGTGCCAGCAGCTTATCAGCGGGGGGGGAGGATACGCAGTATTTT	CASSLSAGGEDTQYF
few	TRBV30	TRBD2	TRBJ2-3	TGTGCCTGGAGTGTTAGGCGGGGGGCACAATTGTGGTTCACAGATACGCAGTATTTT	CAWSVRRGAQLWFTDTQYF
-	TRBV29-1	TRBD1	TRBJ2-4	TGCAGCGTTGAGAGGGCAGGGGGATTAGCCAAAAACATTCAGTACTTC	CSVERAGGLAKNIQYF
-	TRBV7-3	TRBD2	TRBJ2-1	TGTGCCAGCAGCCCAACTAGCGGGGGAGCTCGTAATGAGCAGTTCTTC	CASSPTSGGARNEQFF
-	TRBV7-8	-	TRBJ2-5	TGTGCCAGCAGCTTAACCAGGGTCGAGACCCAGTACTTC	CASSLTRVETQYF
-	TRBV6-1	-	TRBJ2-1	TGTGCCAGCAGTGCCCAGCCCAGAGCGGCGGGAAATGAGCAGTTCTTC	CASSAQPRAAGNEQFF
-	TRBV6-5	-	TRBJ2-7	TGTGCCAGCAGTTACTCGAGGGGGATGTACGAGCAGTACTTC	CASSYSRGMYEQYF
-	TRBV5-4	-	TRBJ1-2	TGTGCCAGCAGCTTGGACAGACCTGGGGGCTACACCTTC	CASSLDRPGGYTF
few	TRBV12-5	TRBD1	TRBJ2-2	TGTGCTAGTGGTTTGGCAAGGGGACAGGGTTTAATAACCGGGGAGCTGTTTTTT	CASGLARGQGLITGELFF
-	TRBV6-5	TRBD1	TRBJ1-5	TGTGCCAGCAGTCGGGACAGTAGCAATCAGCCCCAGCATTTT	CASSRDSSNQPQHF
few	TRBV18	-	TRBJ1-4	TGTGCCAGCTCACCACCCACAGCCGCAACTAATGAAAAACTGTTTTTT	CASSPPTAATNEKLFF
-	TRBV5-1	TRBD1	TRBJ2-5	TGCGCCAGCAGCTTGGAGGGAAGGGGGCAAGGGGAGACCCAGTACTTC	CASSLEGRGQGETQYF
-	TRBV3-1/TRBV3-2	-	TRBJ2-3	TGTGCCAGCAGCCAAGAAGGGGTGTCACTCCAGAGGTACACAGATACGCAGTATTTT	CASSQEGVSLQRYTDTQYF